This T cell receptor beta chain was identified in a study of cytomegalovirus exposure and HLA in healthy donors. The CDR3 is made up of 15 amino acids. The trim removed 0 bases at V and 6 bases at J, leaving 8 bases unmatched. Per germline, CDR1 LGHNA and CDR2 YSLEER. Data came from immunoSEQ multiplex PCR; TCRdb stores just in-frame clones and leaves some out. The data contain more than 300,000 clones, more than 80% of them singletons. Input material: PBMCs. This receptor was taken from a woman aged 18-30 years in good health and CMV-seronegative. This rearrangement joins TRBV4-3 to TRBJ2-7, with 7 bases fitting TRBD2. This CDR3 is CASSQEAGIGGEQYF. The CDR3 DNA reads TGCGCCAGCAGCCAAGAAGCGGGGATTGGCGGCGAGCAGTACTTC.